These 14 T cell receptor beta chains came from one sample sequenced in a study of shared clonotypes between healthy human individuals. Positive CCR7 selection of CD45RO-negative cells yielded the naive CD8 cells, and terminally differentiated effector memory CD45RA+ cells were excluded. TCRdb's table, derived via immunoSEQ multiplex PCR, lists solely in-frame clones and lacks some. The sample lists about 2 million clones, about 94% seen once, with roughly 1% in the top ten. Material for sequencing was naive CD8+ T cells sorted from blood. These receptors were obtained from a man between 18 and 35 years old in good health.

About this clone itself: Other nucleotide sequences in the sample specify the same CDR3. This chain connects TRBV5-6 to TRBJ2-3; 10 nucleotides agree with TRBD2. The germline V gene encodes CDR1 SGHDT and CDR2 YYEEEE. CDR3 size: 15 residues. With 0 bases clipped from V and 3 bases from J, the junction kept 1 base outside the gene matches. The CDR3 here is CASSLALAGTDTQYF. CDR3 sequence (DNA): TGTGCCAGCAGCTTGGCACTAGCGGGAACAGATACGCAGTATTTT.

This clone occurred once. V gene TRBV19 combines with J gene TRBJ2-1, with 11 nucleotides matching TRBD2. The CDR3 contains 16 residues. V shed 4 bases and J 7 bases; nucleotides not matched to a gene: 9. The V gene's germline CDR1 is LNHDA and CDR2 SQIVND (reference sequence). The CDR3 nucleotides are TGTGCCAGTAGTACCTTACTAGCGGGAGTTTTTAATGAGCAGTTCTTC. This codes for CASSTLLAGVFNEQFF.

To note about this clone: Other DNA sequences in the same sample also yield this CDR3. This chain joins TRBV11-2 and TRBJ2-5; 8 bases fit TRBD1. The V gene's germline CDR1 is SGHAT and CDR2 FQNNGV. V lost 2 bases to trimming and J lost 2 bases; unmatched junction nucleotides: 1. This CDR3 comprises 14 residues. This CDR3 reads CASSLWTGQETQYF. The DNA of the CDR3 is TGTGCCAGCAGCTTATGGACAGGGCAAGAGACCCAGTACTTC.

This sequence joins TRBV7-9 and TRBJ1-4; D is ambiguous. This CDR3 contains 15 residues. Trimming removed 1 base from V and 7 bases from J, with 13 bases in between. Germline V CDR1 and CDR2: SEHNR, FQNEAQ (reference sequence). The CDR3 DNA is TGTGCCAGCAGCTTAGAGGGTATTGTCGGTGAAAAACTGTTTTTT. Translated: CASSLEGIVGEKLFF.

The chain joins TRBV6-1 to TRBJ1-5; D unclear. V was shortened by 0 bases and J by 9 bases, with 12 bases between the two germline ends. The germline V gene encodes CDR1 MNHNS and CDR2 SASEGT. This CDR3 has 14 residues. In DNA form, the CDR3 reads TGTGCCAGCAGTGAAGCGTTGGTTGAATGGCCCCAGCATTTT. Translated, it gives CASSEALVEWPQHF.

The V call is TRBV6-5, the J call TRBJ1-1, with D unresolved. The V gene's germline CDR1 is MNHEY and CDR2 SVGAGI. This CDR3 spans 12 amino acids. V shed 5 bases and J shed 0 bases, with 4 bases lying between them. The DNA of the CDR3 is TGTGCCAGCAGTGACTTGAACACTGAAGCTTTCTTT. It translates to CASSDLNTEAFF.

The rearrangement links TRBV19 to TRBJ2-7, with a possible D match to TRBD1 (6 bases). The CDR3 consists of 13 residues. V lost 5 bases and J lost 4, with 12 bases in between. Germline CDR1 and CDR2: LNHDA and SQIVND (reference sequence). The CDR3, as DNA: TGTGCCAGTAGTCACGGGACACAATACGAGCAGTACTTC. Translation: CASSHGTQYEQYF.

The chain carries TRBV5-4 and TRBJ1-2, with TRBD1 as a possible D gene (5 bases). The CDR3 runs 13 residues. Trimming stripped 4 bases from V and 7 bases from J, with 14 bases between. Looked up from germline, CDR1 is SGHNT and CDR2 is YYREEE (reference sequence). This CDR3 is CASSRSRDAGYTF. The CDR3 nucleotides are TGTGCCAGCAGCAGGTCCCGGGACGCTGGCTACACCTTC.

With respect to this clone: The sample has other DNA sequences that encode this CDR3 too. This chain uses TRBV2 with TRBJ2-1, with D perhaps TRBD2 (5 bases). Per the germline V gene, CDR1 is SNHLY and CDR2 is FYNNEI. Trimming removed 3 bases from V and 0 bases from J, with 9 bases in between. This CDR3 spans 15 amino acids. The CDR3 nucleotides read TGTGCCAGCAGTGAGGTGGGGAGCTCCTACAATGAGCAGTTCTTC. Encoded protein: CASSEVGSSYNEQFF.

The rearrangement links TRBV11-2 to TRBJ2-1; no clear D gene. This CDR3 contains 16 residues. Germline assignment: CDR1 SGHAT and CDR2 FQNNGV. Trimming shortened V by 1 base and J by 0 bases, and 10 bases separated the two germline ends. CDR3 in amino acids: CASSLVPPDSYNEQFF. Here the CDR3 DNA reads TGTGCCAGCAGCTTAGTCCCCCCCGACTCCTACAATGAGCAGTTCTTC.

This sequence joins TRBV5-7 and TRBJ2-3, with D possibly being TRBD2 (6 bases). TRBV5-7 is an open reading frame whose function is uncertain. The CDR3 spans 17 residues. Trimming removed 4 bases at V and 0 bases at J, with 18 bases between. The CDR3 DNA follows: TGTGCCAGCAGCCTTCGTGGCGGGGCGACTAGCACAGATACGCAGTATTTT. Amino acid sequence: CASSLRGGATSTDTQYF.

The chain couples TRBV4-1 to TRBJ2-7; TRBD2 agrees at 13 bases. The length of the CDR3 is 17 residues. V dropped 5 bases and J dropped 3; count of bases not matched to a gene: 10. CDR1 MGHRA and CDR2 YSYEKL come from the germline V gene. The CDR3 sequence is CASSYPTSGGDHYEQYF. CDR3 sequence (DNA): TGCGCCAGCAGCTATCCTACTAGCGGGGGGGATCACTACGAGCAGTACTTC.

A note on this clone: Other DNA sequences in the same sample also yield this CDR3. This chain links TRBV27 with TRBJ2-7; D remains unclear. The CDR3 contains 13 residues. CDR1 and CDR2 (germline): MNHEY, SMNVEV (reference sequence). V lost 3 bases and J 0 bases, leaving 6 bases between the germline ends. The CDR3 protein is CASSFVSSYEQYF. In DNA form, the CDR3 reads TGTGCCAGCAGTTTTGTCAGCTCCTACGAGCAGTACTTC.

This chain links TRBV6-5 with TRBJ2-1, with 7 bases identical to TRBD2. V shed 6 bases, J shed 2 bases, and the junction held 7 bases outside the gene matches. Germline V gives CDR1 MNHEY, CDR2 SVGAGI. This CDR3 contains 15 residues. CDR3 DNA: TGTGCCAGCAGCCTCTCGGGAGGACCCTACAATGAGCAGTTCTTC. Its protein product is CASSLSGGPYNEQFF.